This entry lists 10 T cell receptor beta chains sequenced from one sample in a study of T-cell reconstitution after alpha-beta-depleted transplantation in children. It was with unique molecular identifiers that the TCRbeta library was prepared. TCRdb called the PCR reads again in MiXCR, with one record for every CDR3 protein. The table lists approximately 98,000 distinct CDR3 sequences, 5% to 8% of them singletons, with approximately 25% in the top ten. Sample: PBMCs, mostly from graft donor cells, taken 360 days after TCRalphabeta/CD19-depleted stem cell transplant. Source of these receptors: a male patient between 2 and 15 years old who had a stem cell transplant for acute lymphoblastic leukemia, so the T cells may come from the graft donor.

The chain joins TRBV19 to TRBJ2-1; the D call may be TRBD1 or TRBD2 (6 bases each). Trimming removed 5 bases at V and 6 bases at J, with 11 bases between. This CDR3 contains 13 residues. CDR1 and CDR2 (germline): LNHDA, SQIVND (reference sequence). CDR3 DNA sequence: TGTGCCAGTAGTGACCCGGGGGCCAATGAGCAGTTCTTC. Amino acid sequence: CASSDPGANEQFF.

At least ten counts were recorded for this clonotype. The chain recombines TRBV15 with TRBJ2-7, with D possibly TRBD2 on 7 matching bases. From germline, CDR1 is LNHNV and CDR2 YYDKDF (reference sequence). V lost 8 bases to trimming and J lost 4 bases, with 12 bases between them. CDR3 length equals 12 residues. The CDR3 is CATSGGVYEQYF. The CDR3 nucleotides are TGTGCCACCTCGGGGGGCGTTTACGAGCAGTACTTC.

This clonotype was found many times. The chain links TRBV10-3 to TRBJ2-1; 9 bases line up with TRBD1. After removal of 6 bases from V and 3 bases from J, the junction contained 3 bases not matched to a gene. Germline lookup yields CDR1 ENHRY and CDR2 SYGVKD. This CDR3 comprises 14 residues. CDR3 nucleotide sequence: TGTGCCATCAGGGTGACAGGGGGCTACAATGAGCAGTTCTTC. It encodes CAIRVTGGYNEQFF.

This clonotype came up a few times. The CDR3 protein is CASSQWGESTYNEQFF. Here the CDR3 DNA reads TGTGCCAGCAGCCAATGGGGGGAGAGCACCTACAATGAGCAGTTCTTC. The rearrangement uses TRBV16 and TRBJ2-1; perhaps TRBD2 as D (6 bases). The CDR3 loop spans 16 amino acids. Germline V CDR1 and CDR2: KGHSY, FQNENV. V was clipped by 1 base and J by 2 bases, with 12 bases between them.

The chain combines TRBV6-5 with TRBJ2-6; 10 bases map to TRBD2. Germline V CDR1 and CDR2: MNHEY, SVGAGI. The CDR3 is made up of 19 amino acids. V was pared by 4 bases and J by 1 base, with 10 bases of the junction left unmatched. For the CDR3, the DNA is TGTGCCAGCAGTTCACTAGCGGGGCTTCCTCATTCTGGGGCCAACGTCCTGACTTTC. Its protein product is CASSSLAGLPHSGANVLTF.

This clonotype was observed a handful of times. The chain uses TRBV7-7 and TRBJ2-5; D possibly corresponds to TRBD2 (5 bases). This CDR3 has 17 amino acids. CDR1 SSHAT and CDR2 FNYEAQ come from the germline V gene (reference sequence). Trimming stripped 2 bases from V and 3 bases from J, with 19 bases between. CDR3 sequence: CASSLRVVVEGKETQYF. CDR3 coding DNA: TGTGCCAGCAGCTTAAGGGTAGTGGTTGAGGGCAAAGAGACCCAGTACTTC.

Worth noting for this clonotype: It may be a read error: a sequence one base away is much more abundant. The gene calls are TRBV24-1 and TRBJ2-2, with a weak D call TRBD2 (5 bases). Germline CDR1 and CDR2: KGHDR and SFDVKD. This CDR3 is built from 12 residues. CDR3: CATSDGVGEPFF. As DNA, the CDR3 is TGTGCCACCAGTGATGGCGTCGGGGAGCCGTTTTTT.

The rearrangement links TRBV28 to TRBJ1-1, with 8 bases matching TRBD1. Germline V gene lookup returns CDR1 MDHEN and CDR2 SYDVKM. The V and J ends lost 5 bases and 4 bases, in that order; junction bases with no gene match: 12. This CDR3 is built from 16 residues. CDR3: CASSTYTPGGGTEAFF. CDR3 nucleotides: TGTGCCAGCAGTACCTACACTCCAGGGGGCGGCACTGAAGCTTTCTTT. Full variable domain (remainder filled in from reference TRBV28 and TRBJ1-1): DVKVTQSSRYLVKRTGEKVFLECVQDMDHENMFWYRQDPGLGLRLIYFSYDVKMKEKGDIPEGYSVSREKKERFSLILESASTNQTSMYLCASSTYTPGGGTEAFFGQGTRLTVV.

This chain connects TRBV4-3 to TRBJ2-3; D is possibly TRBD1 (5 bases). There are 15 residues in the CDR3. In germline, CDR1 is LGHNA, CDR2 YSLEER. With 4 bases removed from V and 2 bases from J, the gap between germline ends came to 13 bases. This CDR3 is CASSRATVSTDTQYF. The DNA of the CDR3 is TGCGCCAGCAGCCGAGCGACAGTCTCCACAGATACGCAGTATTTT.

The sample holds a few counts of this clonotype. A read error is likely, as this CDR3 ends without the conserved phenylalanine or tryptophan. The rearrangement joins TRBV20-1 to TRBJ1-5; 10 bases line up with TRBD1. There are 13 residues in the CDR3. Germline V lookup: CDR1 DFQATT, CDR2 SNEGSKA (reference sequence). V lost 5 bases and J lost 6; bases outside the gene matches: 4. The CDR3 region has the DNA TGCAGTGCTGGGGACAGGGGCTTTCAGCCCCAGCATATT. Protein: CSAGDRGFQPQHI.